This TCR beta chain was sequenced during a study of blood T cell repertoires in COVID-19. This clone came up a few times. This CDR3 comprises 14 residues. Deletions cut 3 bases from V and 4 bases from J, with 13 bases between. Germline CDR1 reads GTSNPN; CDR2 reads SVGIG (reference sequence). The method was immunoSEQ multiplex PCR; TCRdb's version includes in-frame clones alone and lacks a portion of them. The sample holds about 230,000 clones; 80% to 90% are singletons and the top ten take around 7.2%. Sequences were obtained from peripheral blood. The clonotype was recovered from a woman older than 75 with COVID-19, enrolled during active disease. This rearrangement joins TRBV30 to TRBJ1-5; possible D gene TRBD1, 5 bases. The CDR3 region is CAWRGAGGNQPQHF. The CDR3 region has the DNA TGTGCCTGGAGGGGTGCGGGGGGGAATCAGCCCCAGCATTTT. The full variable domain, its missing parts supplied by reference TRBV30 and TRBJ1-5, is SQTIHQWPATLVQPVGSPLSLECTVEGTSNPNLYWYRQAAGRGLQLLFYSVGIGQISSEVPQNLSASRPQDRQFILSSKKLLLSDSGFYLCAWRGAGGNQPQHFGDGTRLSIL.